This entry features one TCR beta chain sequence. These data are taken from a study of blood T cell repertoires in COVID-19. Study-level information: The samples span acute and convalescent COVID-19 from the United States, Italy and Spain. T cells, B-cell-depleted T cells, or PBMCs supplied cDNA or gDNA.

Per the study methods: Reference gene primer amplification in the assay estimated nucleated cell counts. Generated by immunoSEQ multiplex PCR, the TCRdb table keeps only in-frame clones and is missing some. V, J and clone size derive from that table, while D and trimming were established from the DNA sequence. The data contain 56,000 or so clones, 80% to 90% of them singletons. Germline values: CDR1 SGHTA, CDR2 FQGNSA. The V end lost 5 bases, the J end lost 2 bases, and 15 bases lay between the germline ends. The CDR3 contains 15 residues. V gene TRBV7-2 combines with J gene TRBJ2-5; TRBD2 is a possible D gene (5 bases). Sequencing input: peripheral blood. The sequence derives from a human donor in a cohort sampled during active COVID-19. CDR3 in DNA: TGTGCCAGCAGCCCCCGGGGTAGGCTGCAAGAGACCCAGTACTTC. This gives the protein CASSPRGRLQETQYF.